Following are 25 T cell receptor beta chains from one sample sequenced in a study of blood T cell repertoires in COVID-19. The method was immunoSEQ multiplex PCR; TCRdb's version includes in-frame clones alone and lacks a portion of them. The table includes 120,000 or so clones, around 87% detected once. Sequences were obtained from peripheral blood. Receptors were obtained from an older woman with COVID-19, enrolled during active disease.

This rearrangement joins TRBV3-1 (or the pseudogene TRBV3-2) to TRBJ1-2; 8 nucleotides agree with TRBD1. V dropped 4 bases and J dropped 8; count of bases not matched to a gene: 6. The CDR3 sequence is 13 residues long. The germline CDR1 and CDR2 sequences are LGHDT and YNNKEL (reference sequence). Here the CDR3 reads CASSPTGAGGYTF. CDR3 DNA sequence: TGTGCCAGCAGCCCGACAGGGGCGGGGGGCTACACCTTC.

The chain carries TRBV21-1 and TRBJ2-5; the listed D gene, TRBD1, was not tested against the DNA. TRBV21-1 is flagged as a pseudogene. This CDR3 spans 15 amino acids. The CDR3 here is CASLLRPGQEETQYF. CDR3 DNA: TGTGCCAGCTTGCTCAGACCGGGACAGGAAGAGACCCAGTACTTC.

The chain uses TRBV4-3 and TRBJ2-5; D perhaps matches TRBD2 (6 bases). CDR3 length: 17 residues. The germline V gene encodes CDR1 LGHNA and CDR2 YSLEER. Deletions cut 4 bases from V and 7 bases from J, with 25 bases between. The CDR3 here is CASSPEPPSGLASTQYF. In nucleotides, the CDR3 is TGCGCCAGCAGCCCCGAACCCCCCTCCGGCCTAGCGTCGACCCAGTACTTC.

The chain carries TRBV18 and TRBJ2-3; 12 nucleotides align to TRBD2. This CDR3 contains 18 residues. The J segment lost 3 bases and the V segment lost 3 bases, leaving 10 bases of the junction unmatched. Germline-derived CDR1 and CDR2 are KGHSH and LQKENI. The CDR3 loop is CASSPRPSGGAETDTQYF. The DNA for the CDR3 is TGTGCCAGCTCACCTCGCCCTAGCGGGGGGGCCGAAACAGATACGCAGTATTTT.

This clone has just one count. This chain joins TRBV6-5 and TRBJ2-7; maybe TRBD1 (6 bases). The CDR3 spans 13 residues. Germline assignment: CDR1 MNHEY and CDR2 SVGAGI. Trimming pared 7 bases from V and 2 bases from J, leaving 12 bases between. CDR3 sequence reads: CASMVQGTYEQYF. In DNA form, the CDR3 reads TGTGCCAGCATGGTACAGGGAACCTACGAGCAGTACTTC.

J is TRBJ1-3 and V is TRBV7-9; TRBD1 agrees at 7 bases. CDR3 length: 16 residues. Trimming removed 3 bases from V and 2 bases from J; junction bases left unmatched: 7. The V gene's germline CDR1 is SEHNR and CDR2 FQNEAQ (reference sequence). CDR3 region: CASSLWDRSTGNTIYF. The CDR3 DNA reads TGTGCCAGCAGCTTGTGGGACAGATCAACTGGAAACACCATATATTTT.

The J gene is TRBJ2-4, the V gene TRBV19, with 14 bases lining up with TRBD2. Germline assignment: CDR1 LNHDA and CDR2 SQIVND (reference sequence). The CDR3 is made up of 20 amino acids. The ends lost 4 bases at V and 1 base at J; junction bases unmatched: 12. The CDR3 nucleotides read TGTGCCAGTAGTAGACGACCGGGACTAGCGGGAGAGAGGGCCAAAAACATTCAGTACTTC. Translation: CASSRRPGLAGERAKNIQYF.

The chain is built from TRBV12-5 and TRBJ1-6, with 9 bases that match TRBD1. The J segment lost 8 bases and the V segment lost 6 bases, leaving 5 bases of the junction unmatched. This CDR3 is built from 14 residues. Germline values: CDR1 LGHNT, CDR2 FRNRAP. The CDR3 here is CASGPGQGYSPLHF. CDR3 nucleotide sequence: TGTGCTAGTGGGCCGGGACAGGGATATTCACCCCTCCACTTT.

V is TRBV13 and J is TRBJ2-3; a possible D gene is TRBD1 (5 bases). V was clipped by 6 bases and J by 4 bases, with 17 bases between them. CDR1 and CDR2 from the germline V gene are PRHDT and FYEKMQ (reference sequence). This CDR3 contains 15 residues. CDR3 in DNA: TGTGCCAGCAGTCTCCAGGGTTTGTTTCCAGATACGCAGTATTTT. As protein: CASSLQGLFPDTQYF. The entire variable domain, with the rest obtained from reference TRBV13 and TRBJ2-3, is as follows: AAGVIQSPRHLIKEKRETATLKCYPIPRHDTVYWYQQGPGQDPQFLISFYEKMQSDKGSIPDRFSAQQFSDYHSELNMSSLELGDSALYFCASSLQGLFPDTQYFGPGTRLTVL.

The chain uses TRBV24-1 and TRBJ2-5; 8 bases map to TRBD1. The length of the CDR3 is 15 residues. Unmatched junction bases numbered 5, after V lost 4 bases and J lost 2 bases. The germline V gene encodes CDR1 KGHDR and CDR2 SFDVKD. The CDR3 spells CATSDPGTGQETQYF. In DNA, the CDR3 is TGTGCCACCAGTGACCCCGGGACAGGACAAGAGACCCAGTACTTC.

The chain links TRBV29-1 to TRBJ1-1; no clear D gene. Trimming took 3 bases from V and 1 from J, leaving 6 bases between them. This CDR3 has 12 amino acids. Germline CDR1 SQVTM, CDR2 ANQGSEA. CDR3 protein: CSVDGGNTEAFF. CDR3 coding DNA: TGCAGCGTTGACGGAGGGAACACTGAAGCTTTCTTT.

This rearrangement joins TRBV10-3 to TRBJ2-2; TRBD2 is a possible D gene (6 bases). V lost 6 bases, J lost 0 bases, and 14 bases lay in between. The CDR3 is 16 residues long. In germline, CDR1 is ENHRY, CDR2 SYGVKD. In DNA, the CDR3 is TGTGCCATCAGCCCTGGATGGGGGGCGAACACCGGGGAGCTGTTTTTT. Translating it yields CAISPGWGANTGELFF.

The CDR3 DNA reads TGTGCCAGCAGCGTAGGAGGGACTAGCTACAACGAGCAGTACTTC. The encoded protein is CASSVGGTSYNEQYF. The chain couples TRBV9 to TRBJ2-7; TRBD2 matches at 9 bases. Trimming took 0 bases from V and 5 from J; bases not matched to a gene: 6. The CDR3 covers 15 residues. CDR1 SGDLS and CDR2 YYNGEE come from the germline V gene.

The genes are TRBV5-4 and TRBJ2-7; 10 nucleotides match TRBD1. The germline V gene has CDR1 SGHNT and CDR2 YYREEE (reference sequence). This CDR3 contains 15 residues. After removal of 3 bases from V and 2 bases from J, the junction contained 5 bases not matched to a gene. CDR3 region: CASSWTGGNPYEQYF. CDR3 nucleotide sequence: TGTGCCAGCAGCTGGACAGGGGGTAACCCCTACGAGCAGTACTTC.

This chain connects TRBV5-6 to TRBJ1-2; D not certain. CDR1 SGHDT and CDR2 YYEEEE come from the germline V gene. This CDR3 is 13 amino acids long. V was clipped by 5 bases and J by 4 bases, with 12 bases between them. DNA of the CDR3: TGTGCCAGCAGGAAAACAGCCCCCTATGGCTACACCTTC. This gives the protein CASRKTAPYGYTF.

This CDR3 is CASSLVAGSTDTQYF. For the CDR3, the DNA is TGTGCCAGCAGCTTAGTAGCCGGGAGCACAGATACGCAGTATTTT. This chain uses TRBV7-9 with TRBJ2-3; D not certain. Germline V CDR1 and CDR2: SEHNR, FQNEAQ (reference sequence). The CDR3 covers 15 residues. V lost 1 base and J 0 bases, leaving 8 bases between the germline ends.

This clone was seen once. The genes are TRBV13 and TRBJ2-7, with 10 positions matching TRBD1. CDR3 length equals 15 residues. The ends lost 5 bases at V and 2 bases at J; junction bases unmatched: 6. Germline CDR1 is PRHDT and CDR2 is FYEKMQ (reference sequence). The CDR3 loop is CASSERTGGAYEQYF. The CDR3 DNA reads as TGTGCCAGCAGCGAAAGGACAGGGGGGGCCTACGAGCAGTACTTC.

The V and J genes are TRBV4-3 and TRBJ1-2; 8 nucleotides align to TRBD1. CDR1 is LGHNA, CDR2 YSLEER, per germline. The CDR3 is 15 amino acids. After removal of 4 bases from V and 5 bases from J, the junction contained 9 bases not matched to a gene. The CDR3 reads CASSRSAQGGYGYTF. The CDR3 region has the DNA TGCGCCAGCAGCCGGAGCGCACAGGGGGGTTATGGCTACACCTTC.

This rearrangement joins TRBV10-2 to TRBJ2-3; 12 positions agree with TRBD2. V lost 3 bases to trimming and J lost 6 bases; unmatched junction nucleotides: 7. The CDR3 contains 16 residues. The V gene's germline CDR1 is WSHSY and CDR2 SAAADI. CDR3 nucleotide sequence: TGCGCCAGCAGTGATTCTCTAGCGGGGGGGCGGGATACGCAGTATTTT. Its translation is CASSDSLAGGRDTQYF.

This clone was detected a few times. The chain uses TRBV19 and TRBJ1-3; TRBD1 matches 8 bases. J gave up 0 bases and V 3 bases, and 7 bases lay outside the gene matches. The germline V gene has CDR1 LNHDA and CDR2 SQIVND (reference sequence). The CDR3 length is 17 residues. The CDR3 region is CASSIQGALNSGNTIYF. CDR3 in DNA: TGTGCCAGTAGTATCCAGGGGGCTTTAAACTCTGGAAACACCATATATTTT.

V is TRBV3-1 (or the pseudogene TRBV3-2) and J is TRBJ2-5; 7 nucleotides align to TRBD1. CDR1 is LGHDT, CDR2 YNNKEL, per germline (reference sequence). The CDR3 totals 16 residues. Trimming cost V 1 base and J 4 bases; bases outside gene matches: 9. The CDR3 DNA reads TGTGCCAGCAGCCAAGCGACAGGGAAGTATGGAGAGACCCAGTACTTC. This codes for CASSQATGKYGETQYF.

The CDR3 nucleotides read TGTGCCAGCAGCGTTAACGGGGGTGAGCAGTACTTC. This translates into CASSVNGGEQYF. V gene TRBV14 combines with J gene TRBJ2-7; D possibly corresponds to TRBD2 (6 bases). The CDR3 totals 12 residues. The V gene's germline CDR1 is SGHDN and CDR2 FVKESK. The germline V and J ends were trimmed by 5 bases and 7 bases, with 12 bases remaining between them.

The genes are TRBV6-1 and TRBJ2-7, with 13 bases that match TRBD2. This CDR3 is built from 17 residues. V was clipped by 0 bases and J by 6 bases; unmatched bases: 8. Germline lookup yields CDR1 MNHNS and CDR2 SASEGT. CDR3 bases: TGTGCCAGCAGTGAAGCGGTAACTAGCGGGGGGGCGATCGAGCAGTACTTC. Its translation is CASSEAVTSGGAIEQYF.

The V call is TRBV7-2, the J call TRBJ2-3; weak D call: TRBD1 (5 bases). The CDR3 is 14 residues long. Germline V gene data show CDR1 as SGHTA and CDR2 as FQGNSA. V dropped 5 bases and J dropped 1 base, with 10 bases sitting between them. This CDR3 is CASSRARGTDTQYF. In DNA form, the CDR3 reads TGTGCCAGCAGCCGCGCCAGGGGCACAGATACGCAGTATTTT.

This clone was found once. The chain combines TRBV10-3 with TRBJ1-2; D might be TRBD1 (5 bases). There are 12 residues in the CDR3. CDR1 ENHRY and CDR2 SYGVKD come from the germline V gene. The germline V and J ends were trimmed by 5 bases and 11 bases, with 15 bases remaining between them. The CDR3 loop reads CAISLIDSSYTF. CDR3 sequence (DNA): TGTGCCATCAGTCTCATCGACAGCAGTTACACCTTC.